This entry is about one T cell receptor beta chain. This clone appeared a single time. What this receptor recognizes is not known. It has no much larger one-base neighbor in the sample; base qualities were not kept. The donors were included in the validation cohort of over a hundred subjects, a group kept apart from the approximately 700-subject first cohort. CDR1 and CDR2 (SGHTA, FQGTGA) derive from the germline V gene. Trimming at the junction amounts to 2 bases on V and 3 bases on J, and the germline ends lie 8 bases apart. The CDR3 runs 13 residues from the cysteine to the phenylalanine. The read is trimmed to its CDR3 DNA, 39 bases read in frame from base 1. The sample belongs to a study of cytomegalovirus exposure and HLA in healthy donors (dated by TCRdb to 2016 to 2017). Describing the broader study: The 500 to 700 repertoires of the first cohort and the roughly 120 validation repertoires were produced on the same platform, according to a later analysis. The aim of the study was to test whether cataloging public T cell receptors could identify signatures of past pathogen exposure. Besides the first cohort of under 700 subjects, a separate validation cohort made up of 120 different subjects was used. The study combined high-throughput TCR immunosequencing, statistical association of individual TCRs with disease status, and machine learning to predict cytomegalovirus infection status. Study-wide conclusions, independent of this receptor: A later analysis had no HLA typing for the validation cohort, so co-occurrence there was scored across all 110 or so repertoires. Most TCR sequences were observed very rarely across donors, whereas some public TCRs were present in many individuals. The study gave a list of some 150 TCR beta chains associated with cytomegalovirus. The authors suggested that the approach could potentially be extended to other disease states and immunological phenotypes. Cytomegalovirus status was reported to be diagnosed by the classifier with high specificity and sensitivity in both the original and validation cohorts. A few of the identified cytomegalovirus-associated TCR beta chains were confirmed in vitro to be specific for cytomegalovirus antigens. Of the cluster scores, roughly 95% were above 0 in a later analysis, which found that TCRs clustered in the first cohort also tended to co-occur in the 95 to 150 validation repertoires.

Libraries were prepared through the immunoSEQ multiplex PCR assay. Per the authors' processing: A statistical classification framework was developed to diagnose cytomegalovirus status using the catalog of TCR beta chain sequences. This immuneACCESS table, as held by TCRdb, lists in-frame sequences with V and J called but not all clones. Of the missing ones, under half trace to an unresolved V gene in checked studies; the others have no known cause. D and trimming were read from the DNA, whereas the V and J calls and clone size are those reported in that table. The sample table contains roughly 120,000 clones; only one count was recorded for roughly 93% of them. The leading ten clones occupy approximately 1.2% of the sample.

The sequence derives from a woman in her late teens or twenties in good health and CMV-seronegative. The sequencing input was PBMCs. Recombination joined TRBV7-3 with TRBJ2-7; too little of a D gene remains to name it. The CDR3 region reads CASSLSPGYEQYF. The nucleotides read TGTGCCAGCAGCTTATCGCCAGGCTACGAGCAGTACTTC. The CDR3, completed at both ends by the reference TRBV7-3 and TRBJ2-7 genes, gives the full variable domain GAGVSQTPSNKVTEKGKYVELRCDPISGHTALYWYRQSLGQGPEFLIYFQGTGAADDSGLPNDRFFAVRPEGSVSTLKIQRTERGDSAVYLCASSLSPGYEQYFGPGTRLTVT.